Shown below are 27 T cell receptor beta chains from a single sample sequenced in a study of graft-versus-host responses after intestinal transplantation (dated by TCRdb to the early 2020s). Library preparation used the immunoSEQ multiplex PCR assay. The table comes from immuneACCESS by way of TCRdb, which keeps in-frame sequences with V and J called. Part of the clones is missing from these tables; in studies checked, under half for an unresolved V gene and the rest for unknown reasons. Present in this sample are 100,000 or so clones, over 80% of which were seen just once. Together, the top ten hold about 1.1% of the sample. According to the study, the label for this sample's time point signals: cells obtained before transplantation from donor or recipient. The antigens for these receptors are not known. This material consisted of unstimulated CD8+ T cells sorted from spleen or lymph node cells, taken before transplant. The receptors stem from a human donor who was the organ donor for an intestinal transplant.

DNA of the CDR3: TGTGCCAGCAGTTTGGGGGCGAGGGTGTTTTTT. This translates into CASSLGARVFF. The chain has TRBV27 and TRBJ2-2; D possibly corresponds to TRBD1 (6 bases). Per germline, CDR1 MNHEY and CDR2 SMNVEV (reference sequence). The CDR3 totals 11 residues. V shed 3 bases and J shed 15 bases, with 11 bases lying between them.

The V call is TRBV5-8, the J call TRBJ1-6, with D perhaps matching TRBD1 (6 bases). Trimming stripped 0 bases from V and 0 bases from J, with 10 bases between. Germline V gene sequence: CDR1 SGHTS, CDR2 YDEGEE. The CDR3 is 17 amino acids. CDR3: CASSLGQALSYNSPLHF. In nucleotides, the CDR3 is TGTGCCAGCAGCTTGGGACAGGCACTCTCCTATAATTCACCCCTCCACTTT.

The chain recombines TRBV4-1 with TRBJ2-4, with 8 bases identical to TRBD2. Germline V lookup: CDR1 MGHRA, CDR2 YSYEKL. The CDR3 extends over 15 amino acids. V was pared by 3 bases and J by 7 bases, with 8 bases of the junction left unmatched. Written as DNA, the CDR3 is TGCGCCAGCAGCCACGAACGAGCGGGAGAGAACATTCAGTACTTC. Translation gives CASSHERAGENIQYF.

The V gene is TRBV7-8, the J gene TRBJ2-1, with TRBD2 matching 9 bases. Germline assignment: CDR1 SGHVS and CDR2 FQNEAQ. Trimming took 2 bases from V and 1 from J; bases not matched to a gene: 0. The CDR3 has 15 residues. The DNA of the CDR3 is TGTGCCAGCAGCTTACTAGCGGGGTCCTACAATGAGCAGTTCTTC. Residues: CASSLLAGSYNEQFF.

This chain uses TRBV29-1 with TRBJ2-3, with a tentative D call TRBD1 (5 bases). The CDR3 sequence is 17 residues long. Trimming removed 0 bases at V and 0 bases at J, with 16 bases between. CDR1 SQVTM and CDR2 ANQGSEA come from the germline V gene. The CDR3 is CSVEERWGRASTDTQYF. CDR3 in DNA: TGCAGCGTTGAAGAGAGGTGGGGCAGGGCTAGCACAGATACGCAGTATTTT.

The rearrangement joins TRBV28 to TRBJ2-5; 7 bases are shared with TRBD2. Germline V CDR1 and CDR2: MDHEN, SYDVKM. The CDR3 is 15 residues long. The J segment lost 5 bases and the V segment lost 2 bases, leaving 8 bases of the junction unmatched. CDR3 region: CASSLGAGAVETQYF. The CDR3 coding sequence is TGTGCCAGCAGTTTAGGGGCGGGAGCGGTCGAGACCCAGTACTTC.

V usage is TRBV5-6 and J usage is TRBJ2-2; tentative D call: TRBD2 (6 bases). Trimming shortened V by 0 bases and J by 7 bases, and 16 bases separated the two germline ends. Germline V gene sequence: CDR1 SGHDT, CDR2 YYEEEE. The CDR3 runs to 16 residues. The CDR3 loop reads CASSLGTTASGGELFF. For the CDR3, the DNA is TGTGCCAGCAGCTTGGGGACTACAGCGTCGGGCGGGGAGCTGTTTTTT.

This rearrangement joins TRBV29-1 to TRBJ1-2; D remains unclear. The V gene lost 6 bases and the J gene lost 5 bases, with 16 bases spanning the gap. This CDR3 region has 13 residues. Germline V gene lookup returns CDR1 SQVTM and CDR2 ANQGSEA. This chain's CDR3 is CSVLREGRYGYTF. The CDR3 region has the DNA TGCAGCGTCTTGAGGGAAGGGAGGTATGGCTACACCTTC.

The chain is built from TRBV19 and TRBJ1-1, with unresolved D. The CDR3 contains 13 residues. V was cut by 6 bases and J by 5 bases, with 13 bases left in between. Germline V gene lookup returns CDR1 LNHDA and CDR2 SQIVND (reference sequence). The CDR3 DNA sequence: TGTGCCAGTAGAATGGGAGGAGGGACTGAAGCTTTCTTT. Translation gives CASRMGGGTEAFF. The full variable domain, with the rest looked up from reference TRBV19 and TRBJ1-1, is DGGITQSPKYLFRKEGQNVTLSCEQNLNHDAMYWYRQDPGQGLRLIYYSQIVNDFQKGDIAEGYSVSREKKESFPLTVTSAQKNPTAFYLCASRMGGGTEAFFGQGTRLTVV.

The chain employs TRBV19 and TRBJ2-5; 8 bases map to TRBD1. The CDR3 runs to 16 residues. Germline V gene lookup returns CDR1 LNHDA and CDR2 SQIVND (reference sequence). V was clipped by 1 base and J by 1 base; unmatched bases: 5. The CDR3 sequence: CASSIGTGGVQETQYF. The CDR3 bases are TGTGCCAGTAGTATAGGTACAGGGGGAGTCCAAGAGACCCAGTACTTC. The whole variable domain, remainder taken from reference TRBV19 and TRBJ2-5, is DGGITQSPKYLFRKEGQNVTLSCEQNLNHDAMYWYRQDPGQGLRLIYYSQIVNDFQKGDIAEGYSVSREKKESFPLTVTSAQKNPTAFYLCASSIGTGGVQETQYFGPGTRLLVL.

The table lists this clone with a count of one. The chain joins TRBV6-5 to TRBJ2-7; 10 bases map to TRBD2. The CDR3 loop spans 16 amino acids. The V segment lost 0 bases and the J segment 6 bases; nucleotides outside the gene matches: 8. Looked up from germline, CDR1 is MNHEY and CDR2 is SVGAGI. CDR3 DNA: TGTGCCAGCAGTTACTCGATGCAGCGGGGGGGCCCCGAGCAGTACTTC. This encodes CASSYSMQRGGPEQYF.

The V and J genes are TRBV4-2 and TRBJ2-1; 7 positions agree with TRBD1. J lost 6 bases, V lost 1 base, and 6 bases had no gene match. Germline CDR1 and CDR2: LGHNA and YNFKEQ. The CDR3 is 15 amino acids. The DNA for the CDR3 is TGTGCCAGCAGCCAAGCCCCGACAGGGATCAATGAGCAGTTCTTC. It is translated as CASSQAPTGINEQFF.

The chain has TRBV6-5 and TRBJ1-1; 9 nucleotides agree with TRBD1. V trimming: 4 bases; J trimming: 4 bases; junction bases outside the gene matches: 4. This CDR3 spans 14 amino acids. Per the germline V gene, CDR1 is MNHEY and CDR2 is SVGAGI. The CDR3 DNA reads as TGTGCCAGCAGTTTTGGGACAGGGAGCACTGAAGCTTTCTTT. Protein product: CASSFGTGSTEAFF.

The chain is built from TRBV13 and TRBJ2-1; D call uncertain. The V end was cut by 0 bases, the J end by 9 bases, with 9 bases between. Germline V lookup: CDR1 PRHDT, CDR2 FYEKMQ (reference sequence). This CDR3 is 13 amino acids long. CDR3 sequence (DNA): TGTGCCAGCAGCTTAGGGGAGCTTCGTGAGCAGTTCTTC. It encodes CASSLGELREQFF.

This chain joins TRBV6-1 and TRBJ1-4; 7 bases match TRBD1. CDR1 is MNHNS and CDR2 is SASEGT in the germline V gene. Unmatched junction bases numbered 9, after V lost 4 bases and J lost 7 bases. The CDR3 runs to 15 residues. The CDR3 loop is CASSVHPGTVEKLFF. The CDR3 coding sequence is TGTGCCAGCAGTGTCCATCCCGGGACAGTTGAAAAACTGTTTTTT.

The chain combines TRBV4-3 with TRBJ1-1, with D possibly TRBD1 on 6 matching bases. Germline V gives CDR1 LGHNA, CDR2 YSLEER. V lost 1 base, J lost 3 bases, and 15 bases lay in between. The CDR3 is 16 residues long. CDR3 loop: CASSQGEGVGDTEAFF. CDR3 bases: TGCGCCAGCAGCCAAGGGGAGGGGGTAGGGGACACTGAAGCTTTCTTT.

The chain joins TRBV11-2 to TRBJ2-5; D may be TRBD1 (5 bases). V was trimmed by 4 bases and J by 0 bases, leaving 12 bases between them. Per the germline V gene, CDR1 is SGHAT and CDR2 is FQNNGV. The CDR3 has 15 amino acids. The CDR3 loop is CASSSSSRDQETQYF. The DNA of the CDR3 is TGTGCCAGCAGCTCGTCCAGCAGGGACCAAGAGACCCAGTACTTC.

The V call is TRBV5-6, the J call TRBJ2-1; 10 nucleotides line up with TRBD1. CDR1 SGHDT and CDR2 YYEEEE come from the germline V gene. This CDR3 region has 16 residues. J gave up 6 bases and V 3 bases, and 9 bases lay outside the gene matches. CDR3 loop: CASSSPGQGLLNEQFF. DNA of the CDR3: TGTGCCAGCAGCTCACCGGGACAGGGGCTGCTCAATGAGCAGTTCTTC.

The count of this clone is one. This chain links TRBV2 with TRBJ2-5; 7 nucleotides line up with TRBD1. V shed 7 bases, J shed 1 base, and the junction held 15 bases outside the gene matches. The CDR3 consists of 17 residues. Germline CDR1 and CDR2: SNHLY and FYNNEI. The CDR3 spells CASITEGQNYFQETQYF. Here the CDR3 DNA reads TGTGCCAGCATAACAGAGGGACAGAATTATTTCCAAGAGACCCAGTACTTC. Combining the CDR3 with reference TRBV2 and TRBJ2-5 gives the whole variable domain EPEVTQTPSHQVTQMGQEVILRCVPISNHLYFYWYRQILGQKVEFLVSFYNNEISEKSEIFDDQFSVERPDGSNFTLKIRSTKLEDSAMYFCASITEGQNYFQETQYFGPGTRLLVL.

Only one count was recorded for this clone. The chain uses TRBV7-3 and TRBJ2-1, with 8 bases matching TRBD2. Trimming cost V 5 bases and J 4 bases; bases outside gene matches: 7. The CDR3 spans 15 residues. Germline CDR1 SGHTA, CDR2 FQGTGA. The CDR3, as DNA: TGTGCCAGCAGCATAAGCGGGAGTTCTTACAATGAGCAGTTCTTC. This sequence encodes CASSISGSSYNEQFF.

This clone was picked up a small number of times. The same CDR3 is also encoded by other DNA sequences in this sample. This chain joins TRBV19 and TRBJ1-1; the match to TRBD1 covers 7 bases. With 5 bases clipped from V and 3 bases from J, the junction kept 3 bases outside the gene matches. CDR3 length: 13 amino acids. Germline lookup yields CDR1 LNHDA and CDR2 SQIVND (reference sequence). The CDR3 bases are TGTGCCAGTAGTCCGACAGGGTACACTGAAGCTTTCTTT. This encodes CASSPTGYTEAFF.

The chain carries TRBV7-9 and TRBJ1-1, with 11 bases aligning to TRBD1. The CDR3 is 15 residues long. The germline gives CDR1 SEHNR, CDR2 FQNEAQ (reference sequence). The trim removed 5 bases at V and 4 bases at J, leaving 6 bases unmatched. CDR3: CASSEGQGAGTEAFF. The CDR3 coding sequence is TGTGCCAGCAGCGAAGGACAGGGGGCAGGCACTGAAGCTTTCTTT.

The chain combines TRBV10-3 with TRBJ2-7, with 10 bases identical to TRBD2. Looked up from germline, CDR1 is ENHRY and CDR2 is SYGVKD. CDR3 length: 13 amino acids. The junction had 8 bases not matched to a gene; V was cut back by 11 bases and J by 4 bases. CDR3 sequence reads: CAVRGLAAYEQYF. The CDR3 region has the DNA TGTGCCGTCCGTGGACTAGCGGCTTACGAGCAGTACTTC.

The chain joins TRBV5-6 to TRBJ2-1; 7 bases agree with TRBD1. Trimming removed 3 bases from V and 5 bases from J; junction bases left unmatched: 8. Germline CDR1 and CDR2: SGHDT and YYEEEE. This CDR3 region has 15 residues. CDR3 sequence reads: CASSWGQLLNNEQFF. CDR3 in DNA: TGTGCCAGCAGCTGGGGACAGCTACTGAACAATGAGCAGTTCTTC.

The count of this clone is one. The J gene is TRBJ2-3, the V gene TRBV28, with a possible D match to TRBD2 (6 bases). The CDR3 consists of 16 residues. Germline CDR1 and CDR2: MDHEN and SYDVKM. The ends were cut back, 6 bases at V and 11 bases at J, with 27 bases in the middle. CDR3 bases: TGTGCCAGCAGCTCGGTGGGGAGGCGCCGCTCTCTGGGGCAGTATTTT. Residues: CASSSVGRRRSLGQYF.

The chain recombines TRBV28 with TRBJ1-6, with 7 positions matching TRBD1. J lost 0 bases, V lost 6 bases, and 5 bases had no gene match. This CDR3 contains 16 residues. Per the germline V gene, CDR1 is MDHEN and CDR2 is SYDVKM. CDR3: CASRRQGSSYNSPLHF. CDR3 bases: TGTGCCAGCAGGCGACAGGGAAGCTCCTATAATTCACCCCTCCACTTT.

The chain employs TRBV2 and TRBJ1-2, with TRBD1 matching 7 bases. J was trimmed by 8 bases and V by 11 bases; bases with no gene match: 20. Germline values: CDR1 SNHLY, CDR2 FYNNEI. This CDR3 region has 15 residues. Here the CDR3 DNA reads TGTGCCGCCAGAGACCCACGGGACAGCCCTAGGGGCTACACCTTC. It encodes CAARDPRDSPRGYTF.